A single sample gave rise to the 24 T cell receptor beta chains below, sequenced in a study of blood T cell repertoires in COVID-19. The repertoire was sequenced with immunoSEQ multiplex PCR; TCRdb's copy has only in-frame clones and lacks some. The repertoire holds about 280,000 clones, with 85% to 90% as singletons. What was sequenced was peripheral blood. These receptors were obtained from a woman in her thirties with COVID-19, enrolled during active disease.

The rearrangement links TRBV19 to TRBJ2-6; D gene uncertain. CDR1 is LNHDA and CDR2 is SQIVND in the germline V gene (reference sequence). Trimming cost V 7 bases and J 0 bases, with 4 bases left between them. The CDR3 consists of 13 residues. CDR3 sequence (DNA): TGTGCCAGTACCTACTCTGGGGCCAACGTCCTGACTTTC. The encoded protein is CASTYSGANVLTF.

This clone was seen a handful of times. The V gene is TRBV11-2, the J gene TRBJ1-2; D may be TRBD1 (6 bases). The CDR3 length is 13 residues. V was cut by 5 bases and J by 4 bases, with 11 bases left in between. Germline V gene lookup returns CDR1 SGHAT and CDR2 FQNNGV. The CDR3 spells CASSLPTGYGYTF. The CDR3 DNA reads as TGTGCCAGCAGCCTCCCGACAGGCTATGGCTACACCTTC.

This chain uses TRBV5-1 with TRBJ2-4; TRBD2 matches 10 bases. CDR1 is SGHRS and CDR2 is YFSETQ in the germline V gene. The CDR3 has 15 residues. V was clipped by 5 bases and J by 6 bases; unmatched bases: 8. The CDR3 DNA is TGCGCCAGCAGTACAAGGAGCGGGAGGGCAAACATTCAGTACTTC. It codes for CASSTRSGRANIQYF.

This clone has a single count. The J gene is TRBJ2-7, the V gene TRBV6-6; 7 bases align to TRBD2. Germline CDR1 reads MNHNY; CDR2 reads SVGAGI (reference sequence). The length of the CDR3 is 14 residues. The J segment lost 7 bases and the V segment lost 7 bases, leaving 13 bases of the junction unmatched. The DNA of the CDR3 is TGTGCCAGCACTTATAGCGGGTCCTACGAGGAGCAGTACTTC. Protein: CASTYSGSYEEQYF.

This chain joins TRBV2 and TRBJ1-5; D is undetermined. The CDR3 is made up of 13 amino acids. V lost 4 bases and J 6 bases, leaving 10 bases between the germline ends. Germline CDR1 and CDR2: SNHLY and FYNNEI. The CDR3 reads CASSADPGQPQHF. CDR3 nucleotides: TGTGCCAGCAGTGCAGACCCGGGTCAGCCCCAGCATTTT.

This clone showed up just a few times. V and J are TRBV27 and TRBJ2-7; a possible D gene is TRBD1 (6 bases). V was shortened by 1 base and J by 2 bases, with 12 bases between the two germline ends. Germline V gives CDR1 MNHEY, CDR2 SMNVEV (reference sequence). The CDR3 consists of 15 residues. CDR3 sequence: CASSLLSGAPYEQYF. In DNA form, the CDR3 reads TGTGCCAGCAGTTTATTGTCAGGGGCGCCCTACGAGCAGTACTTC.

The chain joins TRBV6-5 to TRBJ2-1, with TRBD2 identical over 13 bases. The germline V gene has CDR1 MNHEY and CDR2 SVGAGI. The V segment lost 6 bases and the J segment 9 bases; nucleotides outside the gene matches: 8. The CDR3 loop spans 15 amino acids. The CDR3, as DNA: TGTGCCAGCAGCGGACTAGCGGGAGTCGGAGGTGAGCAGTTCTTC. It yields the protein CASSGLAGVGGEQFF.

The chain links TRBV30 to TRBJ1-4; the D is unclear. V shed 4 bases and J shed 8 bases, with 14 bases lying between them. CDR1 is GTSNPN and CDR2 is SVGIG in the germline V gene (reference sequence). The CDR3 consists of 13 residues. The CDR3 DNA is TGTGCCTGGAATGATAGGGCGGGAGAAAAACTGTTTTTT. Translation: CAWNDRAGEKLFF.

The V call is TRBV7-3, the J call TRBJ1-3; 8 nucleotides agree with TRBD1. V lost 4 bases and J lost 8; bases outside the gene matches: 4. The length of the CDR3 is 13 residues. Germline assignment: CDR1 SGHTA and CDR2 FQGTGA. CDR3 nucleotide sequence: TGTGCCAGCAGCTCAAACAGGGGGGACACCATATATTTT. It yields the protein CASSSNRGDTIYF.

V and J are TRBV5-1 and TRBJ2-1; no clear D. The length of the CDR3 is 14 residues. Trimming pared 0 bases from V and 5 bases from J, leaving 9 bases between. Germline V lookup: CDR1 SGHRS, CDR2 YFSETQ. In nucleotides, the CDR3 is TGCGCCAGCAGCTTGGGGTCCAGAAACAATGAGCAGTTCTTC. Protein sequence: CASSLGSRNNEQFF.

The V and J genes are TRBV5-4 and TRBJ1-1; no clear D. This CDR3 spans 13 amino acids. The V end was cut by 4 bases, the J end by 5 bases, with 12 bases between. Germline V CDR1 and CDR2: SGHNT, YYREEE (reference sequence). The CDR3 loop is CASSTTGWTEAFF. The CDR3 nucleotides are TGTGCCAGCAGCACGACCGGGTGGACTGAAGCTTTCTTT.

The gene calls are TRBV28 and TRBJ2-2; a weak D match, TRBD2 (5 bases). V was pared by 6 bases and J by 1 base, with 9 bases between. The CDR3 has 14 amino acids. Germline CDR1 reads MDHEN; CDR2 reads SYDVKM. The CDR3 loop is CASRASLNTGELFF. DNA of the CDR3: TGTGCCAGCAGGGCTAGCCTGAACACCGGGGAGCTGTTTTTT.

This chain uses TRBV19 with TRBJ1-4; the D is unclear. CDR3 length equals 14 residues. Germline V CDR1 and CDR2: LNHDA, SQIVND (reference sequence). Between the trimmed V and J ends, which lost 6 bases and 7 bases, there was a span of 15 bases. The CDR3 loop is CASSTFRSTEKLFF. The CDR3 coding sequence is TGTGCCAGTAGCACCTTCAGGTCTACTGAAAAACTGTTTTTT. Looking up the rest from reference TRBV19 and TRBJ1-4 gives the full variable domain: DGGITQSPKYLFRKEGQNVTLSCEQNLNHDAMYWYRQDPGQGLRLIYYSQIVNDFQKGDIAEGYSVSREKKESFPLTVTSAQKNPTAFYLCASSTFRSTEKLFFGSGTQLSVL.

This rearrangement joins TRBV28 to TRBJ2-1, with 8 nucleotides matching TRBD2. This CDR3 region has 15 residues. Germline CDR1 reads MDHEN; CDR2 reads SYDVKM. J was trimmed by 3 bases and V by 1 base; bases with no gene match: 2. The CDR3, as DNA: TGTGCCAGCAGTTTATTAGCGGGGAACTACAATGAGCAGTTCTTC. It is translated as CASSLLAGNYNEQFF.

The chain couples TRBV6-2 or TRBV6-3 to TRBJ1-5, with TRBD1 matching over 7 bases. V lost 6 bases to trimming and J lost 0 bases; unmatched junction nucleotides: 8. Germline V lookup: CDR1 MNHEY, CDR2 SVGEGT. This CDR3 is 16 amino acids long. CDR3 residues: CASSRDRAYSNQPQHF. The CDR3 DNA is TGTGCCAGCAGCCGCGACAGGGCTTATAGCAATCAGCCCCAGCATTTT.

This rearrangement joins TRBV30 to TRBJ2-7, with 8 nucleotides matching TRBD1. In germline, CDR1 is GTSNPN, CDR2 SVGIG (reference sequence). The ends lost 3 bases at V and 3 bases at J; junction bases unmatched: 7. The CDR3 contains 14 residues. The CDR3 spells CAWRDQGAFYEQYF. The CDR3 DNA sequence: TGTGCCTGGAGGGACCAGGGGGCATTCTACGAGCAGTACTTC.

This clone appeared a few times. V and J are TRBV19 and TRBJ1-1, with a tentative D call TRBD1 (6 bases). V lost 6 bases to trimming and J lost 1 base, with 9 bases between them. Germline values: CDR1 LNHDA, CDR2 SQIVND (reference sequence). CDR3 length: 13 amino acids. CDR3 in amino acids: CASRGDKNTEAFF. CDR3 nucleotides: TGTGCCAGTAGGGGGGACAAGAACACTGAAGCTTTCTTT.

Regarding this clone: Germline is not matched at one junction end, which may reflect a read error. The rearrangement joins TRBV2 to TRBJ1-5; 7 nucleotides agree with TRBD1. This CDR3 region has 15 residues. Germline CDR1 is SNHLY and CDR2 is FYNNEI. CDR3 sequence reads: CASSGIRDSNQPQHF. CDR3 sequence (DNA): TGTGCCAGCAGCGGTATCCGGGACAGCAACCAGCCCCAGCATTTT. Supplemented by reference TRBV2 and TRBJ1-5, the full variable domain reads EPEVTQTPSHQVTQMGQEVILRCVPISNHLYFYWYRQILGQKVEFLVSFYNNEISEKSEIFDDQFSVERPDGSNFTLKIRSTKLEDSAMYFCASSGIRDSNQPQHFGDGTRLSIL.

This clone was seen a single time. The chain is built from TRBV20-1 and TRBJ1-2; D remains ambiguous. The CDR3 totals 11 residues. CDR1 DFQATT and CDR2 SNEGSKA come from the germline V gene (reference sequence). With 6 bases removed from V and 0 bases from J, the gap between germline ends came to 5 bases. CDR3 coding DNA: TGCAGTGCCCCCGCTAACTATGGCTACACCTTC. This codes for CSAPANYGYTF.

The V call is TRBV29-1, the J call TRBJ1-2; 8 positions match TRBD1. The ends lost 5 bases at V and 4 bases at J; junction bases unmatched: 3. The CDR3 is 12 amino acids. Germline values: CDR1 SQVTM, CDR2 ANQGSEA. The CDR3 coding sequence is TGCAGCGTTCAGCAGGGGGCCTATGGCTACACCTTC. Its translation is CSVQQGAYGYTF. Using reference TRBV29-1 and TRBJ1-2 for the parts outside the CDR3, the full variable domain is SAVISQKPSRDICQRGTSLTIQCQVDSQVTMMFWYRQQPGQSLTLIATANQGSEATYESGFVIDKFPISRPNLTFSTLTVSNMSPEDSSIYLCSVQQGAYGYTFGSGTRLTVV.

The CDR3 DNA reads TGTGCCAGCAGGACGGGACAGGGGTATAATTCACCCCTCCACTTT. Its translation: CASRTGQGYNSPLHF. J is TRBJ1-6 and V is TRBV11-2; 10 bases map to TRBD1. Germline V CDR1 and CDR2: SGHAT, FQNNGV. This CDR3 comprises 15 residues. With V trimmed by 6 bases and J by 4 bases, 3 bases remained unmatched.

This clone came up a few times. The chain has TRBV4-1 and TRBJ2-7, with D tentatively TRBD1 (6 bases). V was pared by 0 bases and J by 3 bases, with 12 bases between. CDR1 and CDR2 (germline): MGHRA, YSYEKL. The CDR3 spans 15 residues. CDR3 protein: CASSQDRGGYYEQYF. The CDR3 DNA is TGCGCCAGCAGCCAAGACAGAGGGGGATACTACGAGCAGTACTTC.

Here the CDR3 DNA reads TGTGCCAGTAGTATCCTGGAGACCCAGTACTTC. Translating gives CASSILETQYF. V is TRBV19 and J is TRBJ2-5; D not certain. This CDR3 has 11 amino acids. From germline, CDR1 is LNHDA and CDR2 SQIVND (reference sequence). Trimming removed 3 bases at V and 5 bases at J, with 4 bases between.

J is TRBJ2-1 and V is TRBV6-6; possibly TRBD1 for D (6 bases). CDR1 MNHNY and CDR2 SVGAGI come from the germline V gene (reference sequence). The CDR3 sequence is 15 residues long. V was clipped by 8 bases and J by 0 bases, with 14 bases between them. The CDR3 coding sequence is TGTGCCAGCGCGACAGGCCTTAGCTCCTACAATGAGCAGTTCTTC. Protein: CASATGLSSYNEQFF.